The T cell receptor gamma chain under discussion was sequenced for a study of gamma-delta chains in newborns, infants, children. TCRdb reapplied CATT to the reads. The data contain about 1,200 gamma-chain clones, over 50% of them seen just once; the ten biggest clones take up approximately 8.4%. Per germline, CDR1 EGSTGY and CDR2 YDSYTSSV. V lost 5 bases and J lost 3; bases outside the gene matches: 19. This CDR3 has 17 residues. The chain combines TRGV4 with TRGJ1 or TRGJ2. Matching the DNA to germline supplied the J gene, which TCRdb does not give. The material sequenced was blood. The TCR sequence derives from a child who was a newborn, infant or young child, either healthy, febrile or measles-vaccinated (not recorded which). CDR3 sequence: CATWARGDPIFYYKKLF. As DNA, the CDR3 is TGTGCCACCTGGGCCCGCGGGGATCCTATATTTTATTATAAGAAACTCTTT.